This T cell receptor (beta chain) was documented in a study of shared clonotypes between healthy human individuals. This CDR3 is 16 amino acids long. CDR1 is SGHTA and CDR2 is FQGNSA in the germline V gene. The data were produced by immunoSEQ multiplex PCR, yet TCRdb's version contains in-frame clones alone and is incomplete. The sample contains under 600,000 clones, more than 95% of which appear only once. The sample taken for sequencing was naive CD4+ T cells sorted from blood. As for subset: CD45RA+ positively selected. The origin of this receptor is a woman aged 25 to 45 in good health. The gene calls are TRBV7-2 and TRBJ2-5, with 8 bases that match TRBD2. The DNA end lines up better with TRBJ2-7; the J call may be wrong. The CDR3 is CASSRRAGGVDYEQYF. The DNA for the CDR3 is TGTGCCAGCAGCCGCCGGGCGGGGGGCGTAGACTACGAGCAGTACTTC.